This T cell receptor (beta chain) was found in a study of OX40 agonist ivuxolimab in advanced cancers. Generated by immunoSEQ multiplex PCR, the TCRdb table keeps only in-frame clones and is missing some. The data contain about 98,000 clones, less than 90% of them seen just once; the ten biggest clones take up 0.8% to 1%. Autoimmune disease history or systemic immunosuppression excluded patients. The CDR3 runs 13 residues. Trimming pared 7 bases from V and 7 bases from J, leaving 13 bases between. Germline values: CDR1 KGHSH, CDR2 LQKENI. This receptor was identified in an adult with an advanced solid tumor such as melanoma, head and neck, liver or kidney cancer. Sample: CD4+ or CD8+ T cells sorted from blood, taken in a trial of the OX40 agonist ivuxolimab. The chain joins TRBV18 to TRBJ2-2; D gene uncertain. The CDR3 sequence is CASCRRVDGELFF. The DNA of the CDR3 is TGTGCCAGCTGTCGCCGGGTTGACGGGGAGCTGTTTTTT.